This TCR beta chain comes out of a study of vaccination and CD4 T cells after COVID-19. Germline CDR1 LNHDA, CDR2 SQIVND (reference sequence). Trimming stripped 8 bases from V and 0 bases from J, with 12 bases between. This CDR3 is 14 amino acids long. The Oncomine TCR Beta short-read assay was applied to DNA of cultured CD4+ T cells. Using the QIAamp micro DNA kit, genomic DNA was extracted from the CD4+ T cells that had been cultured. Via MiXCR, TCRdb re-called the PCR reads, giving one row per CDR3 protein. The data contain about 20,000 distinct CDR3 sequences, less than 65% of them singletons. Findings of the study overall: Within the convalescent patients, a median about 85% of the SARS-CoV-2-reactive clones were ones that appeared only post-vaccination. Median SARS-CoV-2-reactive clonotype numbers went from roughly 21 to 40; this increase was not significant.

In its sample, this clonotype was seen a few times. Its specificity is not known. Documented treatment: roughly 10-day PBMC culture with coronavirus spike peptide pools or control peptides (ViraFEST assay). PBMC cultures, at approximately 2 million cells per well, received 10 IU/ml IL-2 and roughly 9.4 ug/ml peptide pools. This TCR was sampled from a human donor who had recovered from COVID-19. Material: CD4+ T cells from blood, cultured in vitro, obtained after SARS-CoV-2 vaccination. V usage is TRBV19 and J usage is TRBJ2-3; the D is unclear. Here the CDR3 DNA reads TGTGCCAGTTCCACAGATCCTAGCACAGATACGCAGTATTTT. This gives the protein CASSTDPSTDTQYF. The whole variable domain, remainder taken from reference TRBV19 and TRBJ2-3, is DGGITQSPKYLFRKEGQNVTLSCEQNLNHDAMYWYRQDPGQGLRLIYYSQIVNDFQKGDIAEGYSVSREKKESFPLTVTSAQKNPTAFYLCASSTDPSTDTQYFGPGTRLTVL.